This T cell receptor (beta chain) was recorded in a study of human T cells and chemical hapten exposure. Study overall: Sensitization was performed using 2% DPC on a roughly 2 cm by roughly 2 cm upper inner arm skin site.

In the authors' workflow: Per-sample TCR counts ranged from 23,224 to 690,600, median about 98,000. One entry per CDR3 protein results from TCRdb running MiXCR on the RACE reads. TCRdb, not the authors, supplied the V and J calls. Here the sample spans 180,000 or so distinct CDR3 sequences, nearly 30% being singletons. Turning to this clonotype: Its antigen is as yet unknown.

Time point indicated: pre-sensitization, week 0. Treatment: therapeutic diphenylcyclopropenone sensitization with weekly scalp DPC. The drawing of blood occurred before each patch test was applied. Study conclusions and caveats: Controls formed significantly fewer large CDR3 similarity clusters than expanded TCRs did.

Here the sequenced sample was whole blood, taken in connection with sensitization to the hapten diphenylcyclopropenone (DPC). The clonotype comes from a young woman with alopecia areata. Some clones in this sample may be carry-over from other donors' samples.

The CDR3 reads CASSREPDTQYF. CDR3 DNA sequence: TGTGCCAGCAGTCGCGAGCCAGATACGCAGTATTTT. V gene TRBV28 combines with J gene TRBJ2-3, with D unresolved. The CDR3 is made up of 12 amino acids. V gave up 5 bases and J gave up 4 bases, with 7 bases separating them. Per germline, CDR1 MDHEN and CDR2 SYDVKM.